This T cell receptor beta chain derives from a study of neurological immune-mediated disorders. As healthy controls, volunteers from a blood bank in Maryland, USA, were used. The study built unsorted libraries from 2 million PBMCs kept at -80 C. The sample holds many counts of this clonotype. Its specificity is not known. The team produced cDNA through 5'RACE using 10-nucleotide random UMIs. TCRdb passed the 5' RACE reads through MiXCR, listing each CDR3 protein once. Among roughly 60,000 distinct CDR3 sequences listed, approximately 10% were seen once. This CDR3 spans 15 amino acids. The germline CDR1 and CDR2 sequences are SGHRS and YFSETQ. Trimming took 0 bases from V and 0 from J, leaving 7 bases between them. Whole-study findings and limits: No CDR3 amino acid sequences recurred among expanded clones across subjects, suggesting private repertoires in all groups.

What was sequenced was PBMCs. The origin of this receptor is a man between 60 and 70 years old in good health. The V gene is TRBV5-1, the J gene TRBJ2-4, with D possibly being TRBD1 (6 bases). Here the CDR3 reads CASSLVQGAKNIQYF. The CDR3 bases are TGCGCCAGCAGCTTGGTACAGGGAGCCAAAAACATTCAGTACTTC.